The rows below give T cell receptor beta chains drawn from one sample of a study of blood T cell repertoires in COVID-19. The data were produced by immunoSEQ multiplex PCR, yet TCRdb's version contains in-frame clones alone and is incomplete. The repertoire holds around 260,000 clones, with 70% to 90% as singletons. Specimen: PBMCs or T cells enriched from blood (not recorded which). The receptors shown here come from a woman in her thirties who had recovered from COVID-19. The CDR3 runs from the conserved cysteine through the conserved F or W. D genes are given only for firm matches. Size values are once, few and many counts, or a class for expanded clones, and some rows have none.

d_call: TRBD1; clone_size: .; v_call: TRBV3-1/TRBV3-2; j_call: TRBJ1-5; cdr3_nt: TGTGCCAGCAGCCACGATGAAGTTCTCAGGGGGATGGGCAATCAGCCCCAGCATTTT; cdr3_aa: CASSHDEVLRGMGNQPQHF
d_call: .; clone_size: .; v_call: TRBV7-9; j_call: TRBJ1-5; cdr3_nt: TGTGCCAGCAGCAAGGACAGCAGCAATCAGCCCCAGCATTTT; cdr3_aa: CASSKDSSNQPQHF
d_call: .; clone_size: .; v_call: TRBV5-6; j_call: TRBJ1-1; cdr3_nt: TGTGCCAGCAGCTTGAGCGGGTGGAGAGGGACTGAAGCTTTCTTT; cdr3_aa: CASSLSGWRGTEAFF
d_call: TRBD2; clone_size: .; v_call: TRBV9; j_call: TRBJ2-1; cdr3_nt: TGTGCCAGCAGCGCCACACGGGGGGGAAACAATGAGCAGTTCTTC; cdr3_aa: CASSATRGGNNEQFF
d_call: .; clone_size: .; v_call: TRBV19; j_call: TRBJ1-1; cdr3_nt: TGTGCCAGTAGTACCGCGGGGGTGAGCACTGAAGCTTTCTTT; cdr3_aa: CASSTAGVSTEAFF
d_call: TRBD1; clone_size: once; v_call: TRBV9; j_call: TRBJ2-5; cdr3_nt: TGTGCCAGCAGCCCCCCCGGGACAGTTGAGACCCAGTACTTC; cdr3_aa: CASSPPGTVETQYF
d_call: TRBD1; clone_size: once; v_call: TRBV18; j_call: TRBJ1-5; cdr3_nt: TGTGCCAGCTCACCAAGGATGGTGGGCCAGGGGGTAGGTCAGCCCCAGCATTTT; cdr3_aa: CASSPRMVGQGVGQPQHF
d_call: .; clone_size: .; v_call: TRBV5-4; j_call: TRBJ2-5; cdr3_nt: TGTGCCAGCAGCTTGTTTCGAGAGACCCAGTACTTC; cdr3_aa: CASSLFRETQYF
d_call: TRBD2; clone_size: .; v_call: TRBV5-1; j_call: TRBJ2-7; cdr3_nt: TGCGCCAGCAGCTTACGGCTAGCGGGGACCATCTCCTACGAGCAGTACTTC; cdr3_aa: CASSLRLAGTISYEQYF
d_call: TRBD2; clone_size: .; v_call: TRBV6-5; j_call: TRBJ2-1; cdr3_nt: TGTGCCAGCACCCCAGGGAGACTAGCGGGACGAGAGCAGTTCTTC; cdr3_aa: CASTPGRLAGREQFF
d_call: TRBD1; clone_size: .; v_call: TRBV7-3; j_call: TRBJ1-2; cdr3_nt: TGTGCCAGCAGCTTGTCCGACAGGGTGGGTGGCTACACCTTC; cdr3_aa: CASSLSDRVGGYTF
d_call: TRBD1; clone_size: .; v_call: TRBV2; j_call: TRBJ2-3; cdr3_nt: TGTGCCAGCAGTGAAGGACAGGGGGCGAGAAATACGCAGTATTTT; cdr3_aa: CASSEGQGARNTQYF
d_call: .; clone_size: .; v_call: TRBV28; j_call: TRBJ2-5; cdr3_nt: TGTGCCAGCAGACTACAGGTGGGGTCCGGGGAGACCCAGTACTTC; cdr3_aa: CASRLQVGSGETQYF
d_call: TRBD2; clone_size: .; v_call: TRBV7-2; j_call: TRBJ2-4; cdr3_nt: TGTGCCAGCAGCCCACGGGAGGGGGGATGGGACATTCAGTACTTC; cdr3_aa: CASSPREGGWDIQYF
d_call: .; clone_size: .; v_call: TRBV12-5; j_call: TRBJ2-7; cdr3_nt: TGTGCTAGTGGTTTGTGGGTTCGGGGACTCCCCTACGAGCAGTACTTC; cdr3_aa: CASGLWVRGLPYEQYF
d_call: .; clone_size: .; v_call: TRBV11-2; j_call: TRBJ1-1; cdr3_nt: TGTGCCAGCAGCCTGGGGGGGGGCGCGATCGAAGCTTTCTTT; cdr3_aa: CASSLGGGAIEAFF
d_call: TRBD1; clone_size: .; v_call: TRBV5-5; j_call: TRBJ1-5; cdr3_nt: TGTGCCAGCAGCAACTGGGGACAGGGTAATCAGCCCCAGCATTTT; cdr3_aa: CASSNWGQGNQPQHF
d_call: TRBD1; clone_size: .; v_call: TRBV30; j_call: TRBJ1-2; cdr3_nt: TGTGCCTGGAGACCAACAGGGGGTACCTATGGCTACACCTTC; cdr3_aa: CAWRPTGGTYGYTF
d_call: TRBD2; clone_size: few; v_call: TRBV19; j_call: TRBJ2-1; cdr3_nt: TGTGCCAGTAGCCCCGGGACTAGCGGGAGCAATGAGCAGTTCTTC; cdr3_aa: CASSPGTSGSNEQFF
d_call: TRBD1; clone_size: .; v_call: TRBV7-2; j_call: TRBJ2-7; cdr3_nt: TGTGCCAGCAGCCCCCGGAGACAGGGGCTTTACGAGCAGTACTTC; cdr3_aa: CASSPRRQGLYEQYF
d_call: .; clone_size: once; v_call: TRBV20-1; j_call: TRBJ2-1; cdr3_nt: TGCAGTGCTAGTTCGACCCACAGGGCCCAGCAGTTCTTC; cdr3_aa: CSASSTHRAQQFF
d_call: .; clone_size: once; v_call: TRBV29-1; j_call: TRBJ2-7; cdr3_nt: TGCAGCGTTTTAAGAGGAGACAGCCGGTACGAGCAGTACTTC; cdr3_aa: CSVLRGDSRYEQYF
d_call: .; clone_size: .; v_call: TRBV28; j_call: TRBJ1-3; cdr3_nt: TGTGCCAGCAGTTTCGCCAGCTCTGGAAACACCATATATTTT; cdr3_aa: CASSFASSGNTIYF
d_call: TRBD2; clone_size: .; v_call: TRBV28; j_call: TRBJ2-3; cdr3_nt: TGTGCCAGCAGACCTAGCGGGGGGCCGGATACGCAGTATTTT; cdr3_aa: CASRPSGGPDTQYF
d_call: .; clone_size: .; v_call: TRBV30; j_call: TRBJ2-3; cdr3_nt: TGTGCCGGGAGCCCTCGACTCACAGATACGCAGTATTTT; cdr3_aa: CAGSPRLTDTQYF
d_call: .; clone_size: .; v_call: TRBV2; j_call: TRBJ1-6; cdr3_nt: TGTGCCAGCATCGAGCAGGGTAATTCACCCCTCCACTTT; cdr3_aa: CASIEQGNSPLHF
d_call: TRBD1; clone_size: .; v_call: TRBV6-5; j_call: TRBJ2-7; cdr3_nt: TGTGCCAGCAGGACAGGGGTACCTCCCTACGAGCAGTACTTC; cdr3_aa: CASRTGVPPYEQYF
d_call: .; clone_size: .; v_call: TRBV27; j_call: TRBJ2-6; cdr3_nt: TGTGCCAGCAGTTCCCCCCTTAAATCTGGGGCCAACGTCCTGACTTTC; cdr3_aa: CASSSPLKSGANVLTF
d_call: .; clone_size: .; v_call: TRBV6-5; j_call: TRBJ2-7; cdr3_nt: TGTGCCAGCAGTTTCAACAGGGTGCCCACCTACGAGCAGTACTTC; cdr3_aa: CASSFNRVPTYEQYF
d_call: TRBD1; clone_size: once; v_call: TRBV11-2; j_call: TRBJ2-1; cdr3_nt: TGTGCCAGCAGCCCCCGGGACAGGGGATTCAATGAGCAGTTCTTC; cdr3_aa: CASSPRDRGFNEQFF
d_call: .; clone_size: many; v_call: TRBV6-4; j_call: TRBJ1-1; cdr3_nt: TGTGCCAGCAGTGCTAGGGAGGACACTGAAGCTTTCTTT; cdr3_aa: CASSAREDTEAFF
d_call: .; clone_size: few; v_call: TRBV2; j_call: TRBJ2-5; cdr3_nt: TGTGCCAGCAGTGAATCAGCGGGCAGAGAAGAGACCCAGTACTTC; cdr3_aa: CASSESAGREETQYF
d_call: TRBD1; clone_size: once; v_call: TRBV5-1; j_call: TRBJ2-7; cdr3_nt: TGCGCCAGCAGTAATGCCGGGACAGACTACGAGCAGTACTTC; cdr3_aa: CASSNAGTDYEQYF
d_call: TRBD1; clone_size: few; v_call: TRBV6-4; j_call: TRBJ1-5; cdr3_nt: TGTGCCAGCAGTGCATCAGGGGGCTCAAATCAGCCCCAGCATTTT; cdr3_aa: CASSASGGSNQPQHF
d_call: TRBD2; clone_size: .; v_call: TRBV7-9; j_call: TRBJ2-1; cdr3_nt: TGTGCCAGCAGCCCCGGGACTAGCGGCTACAATGAGCAGTTCTTC; cdr3_aa: CASSPGTSGYNEQFF
d_call: .; clone_size: .; v_call: TRBV19; j_call: TRBJ2-6; cdr3_nt: TGTGCCAGTAGTCCGAATCAACAGGGATATCTCTCTGGGGCCAACGTCCTGACTTTC; cdr3_aa: CASSPNQQGYLSGANVLTF
d_call: .; clone_size: .; v_call: TRBV15; j_call: TRBJ1-1; cdr3_nt: TGTGCCACCAGCAGAGCGGCGGGGATGGAAGCTTTCTTT; cdr3_aa: CATSRAAGMEAFF
d_call: .; clone_size: .; v_call: TRBV2; j_call: TRBJ1-5; cdr3_nt: TGTGCCAGCAGTGTCCTCAATCAGCCCCAGCATTTT; cdr3_aa: CASSVLNQPQHF
d_call: TRBD2; clone_size: .; v_call: TRBV5-1; j_call: TRBJ2-3; cdr3_nt: TGCGCCAGCAGCTTGCCCCTGACTAGCGGGAGGGAAGATACGCAGTATTTT; cdr3_aa: CASSLPLTSGREDTQYF
d_call: .; clone_size: .; v_call: TRBV7-8; j_call: TRBJ1-1; cdr3_nt: TGTGCCAGCAGCTTCGGTAGAGTTAACACTGAAGCTTTCTTT; cdr3_aa: CASSFGRVNTEAFF
d_call: .; clone_size: .; v_call: TRBV28; j_call: TRBJ1-1; cdr3_nt: TGTGCCAGCAGTTTAACAGCCTCGAACACTGAAGCTTTCTTT; cdr3_aa: CASSLTASNTEAFF
d_call: .; clone_size: .; v_call: TRBV24-1; j_call: TRBJ1-2; cdr3_nt: TGTGCCACCAGTGATTTGACGGGAACCTATGGCTACACCTTC; cdr3_aa: CATSDLTGTYGYTF
d_call: TRBD1; clone_size: once; v_call: TRBV6-5; j_call: TRBJ1-1; cdr3_nt: TGTGCCAGCAGTATGGGACAGGGAAGTAGGACTGAAGCTTTCTTT; cdr3_aa: CASSMGQGSRTEAFF
d_call: .; clone_size: .; v_call: TRBV4-1; j_call: TRBJ1-1; cdr3_nt: TGCGCCAGCAGTCCAGGCAGGGGCACGGGGACTGAAGCTTTCTTT; cdr3_aa: CASSPGRGTGTEAFF
d_call: TRBD2; clone_size: .; v_call: TRBV19; j_call: TRBJ2-1; cdr3_nt: TGTGCCAGTAGTAACCATCGCGGACTAGCGGGAAACAATGAGCAGTTCTTC; cdr3_aa: CASSNHRGLAGNNEQFF
d_call: .; clone_size: .; v_call: TRBV10-2; j_call: TRBJ2-1; cdr3_nt: TGCGCCAGCAGTGAAGGTGAGGAGTACAATGAGCAGTTCTTC; cdr3_aa: CASSEGEEYNEQFF
d_call: .; clone_size: .; v_call: TRBV11-2; j_call: TRBJ2-7; cdr3_nt: TGTGCCAGCAGCTCTCCCGGGGGATACGAGCAGTACTTC; cdr3_aa: CASSSPGGYEQYF
d_call: TRBD2; clone_size: .; v_call: TRBV19; j_call: TRBJ2-7; cdr3_nt: TGTGCCAGTAGTATAGTGATTGAGACTAGCGGAGGGGGGACCTACGAGCAGTACTTC; cdr3_aa: CASSIVIETSGGGTYEQYF
d_call: TRBD2; clone_size: .; v_call: TRBV25-1; j_call: TRBJ2-5; cdr3_nt: TGTGCCAGCGGGGCGGGAGGGGGTCAAGAGACCCAGTACTTC; cdr3_aa: CASGAGGGQETQYF
d_call: TRBD1; clone_size: .; v_call: TRBV13; j_call: TRBJ2-1; cdr3_nt: TGTGCCAGCAGCTTGTACTCCCTAGGGACAGGGGCAAACTACAATGAGCAGTTCTTC; cdr3_aa: CASSLYSLGTGANYNEQFF
d_call: .; clone_size: few; v_call: TRBV5-1; j_call: TRBJ1-1; cdr3_nt: TGCGCCAGCAGCCTCGGGTCGACCGGAGCCACTGAAGCTTTCTTT; cdr3_aa: CASSLGSTGATEAFF
d_call: .; clone_size: .; v_call: TRBV11-2; j_call: TRBJ1-5; cdr3_nt: TGTGCCAGCAGCTTAGCTGCGGGGTTCGTGTGGCCCCAGCATTTT; cdr3_aa: CASSLAAGFVWPQHF
d_call: .; clone_size: .; v_call: TRBV28; j_call: TRBJ1-2; cdr3_nt: TGTGCCAGCACTCGAATACGAGGGCAATCGGGCTACACCTTC; cdr3_aa: CASTRIRGQSGYTF
d_call: TRBD1; clone_size: once; v_call: TRBV18; j_call: TRBJ1-5; cdr3_nt: TGTGCCAGCTCACAAGGGACAGTTAATCAGCCCCAGCATTTT; cdr3_aa: CASSQGTVNQPQHF
d_call: .; clone_size: .; v_call: TRBV15; j_call: TRBJ2-2; cdr3_nt: TGTGCCACCAGCAGAGATCTCGCAGGGCACACCGGGGAGCTGTTTTTT; cdr3_aa: CATSRDLAGHTGELFF
d_call: TRBD2; clone_size: .; v_call: TRBV18; j_call: TRBJ2-2; cdr3_nt: TGTGCCAGCTCACCTAGACTAGCGGGGAACACCGGGGAGCTGTTTTTT; cdr3_aa: CASSPRLAGNTGELFF
d_call: .; clone_size: .; v_call: TRBV12-3/TRBV12-4; j_call: TRBJ2-7; cdr3_nt: TGTGCCAGCAGCCGAGACAGCTCCTACGAGCAGTACTTC; cdr3_aa: CASSRDSSYEQYF
d_call: TRBD1; clone_size: .; v_call: TRBV10-3; j_call: TRBJ1-1; cdr3_nt: TGTGCCATCAGGAATACAGGGGAGCGCACTGAAGCTTTCTTT; cdr3_aa: CAIRNTGERTEAFF
d_call: TRBD1; clone_size: once; v_call: TRBV7-6; j_call: TRBJ1-1; cdr3_nt: TGTGCCAGCAGCCAGACAGGGCCCACTGAAGCTTTCTTT; cdr3_aa: CASSQTGPTEAFF
d_call: .; clone_size: few; v_call: TRBV19; j_call: TRBJ1-2; cdr3_nt: TGTGCCAGTAGTATCGAGGGCTATGGCTACACCTTC; cdr3_aa: CASSIEGYGYTF